Shown below are 28 T cell receptor beta chains from a single sample sequenced in a study of beta chain features in type 1 diabetes. Sequencing targeted expressed TCRB transcripts, as all isolated RNA had been reverse transcribed. Some clones are missing from TCRdb's copy, which holds only in-frame ones; the method was immunoSEQ multiplex PCR. The profile shows about 360,000 clones, around 13% of them singletons. Sequenced input: naive CD4+ T cells from blood. These receptors originate from a man aged 18 to 35 in good health.

This chain connects TRBV2 to TRBJ2-5; tentative D call: TRBD1 (5 bases). The length of the CDR3 is 13 residues. Germline V gene lookup returns CDR1 SNHLY and CDR2 FYNNEI. Deletions cut 5 bases from V and 4 bases from J, with 11 bases between. The CDR3 bases are TGTGCCAGCAGTCTAGGGGCTGGAGAGACCCAGTACTTC. Amino acid sequence: CASSLGAGETQYF.

As to this clone: Mismatch with germline at one junction end may stem from a read error. The V call is TRBV30, the J call TRBJ1-2; no definite D call. Per the germline V gene, CDR1 is GTSNPN and CDR2 is SVGIG (reference sequence). This CDR3 comprises 13 residues. CDR3 sequence reads: CAGGRAANYGYTF. The CDR3 DNA follows: TGCGCGGGAGGAAGGGCTGCTAACTATGGCTACACCTTC.

As regards this clone: This CDR3 is also generated by other DNA sequences in the sample. This chain uses TRBV15 with TRBJ1-4; no clear D gene. Between the trimmed V and J ends, which lost 0 bases and 10 bases, there was a span of 12 bases. Germline assignment: CDR1 LNHNV and CDR2 YYDKDF (reference sequence). This CDR3 has 14 residues. The CDR3 DNA is TGTGCCACCAGCAGAGAAGACGGGTTAGGAAAACTGTTTTTT. Amino acid sequence: CATSREDGLGKLFF.

This clone has just a few counts. V is TRBV2 and J is TRBJ2-6; TRBD1 might be the D (5 bases). V lost 10 bases to trimming and J lost 0 bases, with 13 bases between them. Germline V gene sequence: CDR1 SNHLY, CDR2 FYNNEI. The CDR3 loop spans 15 amino acids. CDR3 protein: CATKGRNSGANVLTF. DNA of the CDR3: TGTGCCACTAAGGGGCGGAACTCTGGGGCCAACGTCCTGACTTTC.

This clone was seen only a few times. CDR3 region: CASSQVGGRPETQYF. In DNA, the CDR3 is TGTGCCAGCAGCCAAGTGGGAGGACGCCCGGAGACCCAGTACTTC. The chain combines TRBV14 with TRBJ2-5; tentative D call: TRBD2 (6 bases). V gave up 1 base and J gave up 5 bases, with 14 bases separating them. CDR1 SGHDN and CDR2 FVKESK come from the germline V gene. This CDR3 has 15 amino acids.

The chain recombines TRBV18 with TRBJ2-7, with D possibly being TRBD2 (6 bases). In germline, CDR1 is KGHSH, CDR2 LQKENI. This CDR3 is 14 amino acids long. The germline V and J ends were trimmed by 3 bases and 3 bases, with 12 bases remaining between them. The CDR3 spells CASSPSGLSYEQYF. CDR3 nucleotides: TGTGCCAGCTCACCGTCGGGACTGAGCTACGAGCAGTACTTC.

This clone has more than one count but fewer than ten. The rearrangement links TRBV30 to TRBJ1-2, with no clear D. The germline CDR1 and CDR2 sequences are GTSNPN and SVGIG (reference sequence). The germline V and J ends were trimmed by 1 base and 4 bases, with 13 bases remaining between them. The CDR3 extends over 14 amino acids. The CDR3 loop is CAWSGTGFSYGYTF. The CDR3 nucleotides are TGTGCCTGGAGTGGGACGGGGTTCAGCTATGGCTACACCTTC.

The rearrangement uses TRBV5-4 and TRBJ2-7, with 8 bases matching TRBD1. The length of the CDR3 is 16 residues. The V gene end was trimmed by 3 bases and the J gene end by 2 bases; junction bases not matched to a gene: 10. Per the germline V gene, CDR1 is SGHNT and CDR2 is YYREEE (reference sequence). The CDR3 DNA sequence: TGTGCCAGCAGCTGGGGCCTTGGACAGGGCCCCTACGAGCAGTACTTC. It is translated as CASSWGLGQGPYEQYF.

The rearrangement uses TRBV7-3 and TRBJ2-2; TRBD1 is a possible D gene (6 bases). The CDR3 runs 13 residues. Germline assignment: CDR1 SGHTA and CDR2 FQGTGA. V gave up 4 bases and J gave up 3 bases, with 6 bases separating them. The DNA of the CDR3 is TGTGCCAGCAGCTACAGGGACACCGGGGAGCTGTTTTTT. Translation gives CASSYRDTGELFF.

The rearrangement links TRBV30 to TRBJ2-4, with D possibly being TRBD2 (7 bases). CDR1 and CDR2 from the germline V gene are GTSNPN and SVGIG (reference sequence). This CDR3 is built from 14 residues. Trimming pared 1 base from V and 3 bases from J, leaving 10 bases between. The chain's CDR3 is CAWSGGGNKNIQYF. CDR3 in DNA: TGTGCCTGGAGTGGGGGGGGCAACAAAAACATTCAGTACTTC. The full variable domain, with the rest looked up from reference TRBV30 and TRBJ2-4, is SQTIHQWPATLVQPVGSPLSLECTVEGTSNPNLYWYRQAAGRGLQLLFYSVGIGQISSEVPQNLSASRPQDRQFILSSKKLLLSDSGFYLCAWSGGGNKNIQYFGAGTRLSVL.

This clone has only a few counts. The CDR3 coding sequence is TGCGCCAGCAGCCAAGTCTACAGGCTCGGAGAGACCCAGTACTTC. It translates to CASSQVYRLGETQYF. V is TRBV4-3 and J is TRBJ2-5; D perhaps matches TRBD1 (5 bases). CDR3 size: 15 residues. CDR1 and CDR2 (germline): LGHNA, YSLEER. V lost 1 base and J 4 bases, leaving 13 bases between the germline ends.

The genes are TRBV19 and TRBJ1-5; weak D call: TRBD1 (5 bases). Germline V gene data show CDR1 as LNHDA and CDR2 as SQIVND (reference sequence). The CDR3 totals 15 residues. With 3 bases removed from V and 3 bases from J, the gap between germline ends came to 12 bases. CDR3 bases: TGTGCCAGTAGTATTTATGGCAGGGCCAATCAGCCCCAGCATTTT. This codes for CASSIYGRANQPQHF.

The chain is built from TRBV23-1 and TRBJ2-7; tentatively, D is TRBD1 (6 bases). TRBV23-1 is an ORF; its function is uncertain. V dropped 4 bases and J dropped 5 bases, with 15 bases sitting between them. The CDR3 is 14 amino acids. The CDR3 reads CASSPGGVVHEQYF. The CDR3 DNA is TGCGCCAGCAGTCCTGGGGGCGTTGTCCACGAGCAGTACTTC.

The V and J genes are TRBV15 and TRBJ2-7, with 9 bases matching TRBD1. V dropped 8 bases and J dropped 4; count of bases not matched to a gene: 12. Germline V lookup: CDR1 LNHNV, CDR2 YYDKDF (reference sequence). This CDR3 is 15 amino acids long. DNA of the CDR3: TGTGCCACCGGGGGGACAGGGACCGGACCTTACGAGCAGTACTTC. Translation gives CATGGTGTGPYEQYF.

The V gene is TRBV5-1, the J gene TRBJ2-1; TRBD2 is a possible D gene (7 bases). CDR3 length equals 14 residues. Germline assignment: CDR1 SGHRS and CDR2 YFSETQ. Trimming shortened V by 3 bases and J by 12 bases, and 19 bases separated the two germline ends. CDR3 coding DNA: TGCGCCAGCAGCTACCCCGGGAGAGGGGGGGGGCAGTTCTTC. Amino acid sequence: CASSYPGRGGGQFF.

This clone was seen a few times. The chain recombines TRBV6-6 with TRBJ1-5, with D maybe TRBD1 (5 bases). Trimming pared 5 bases from V and 10 bases from J, leaving 15 bases between. The CDR3 is 13 amino acids. Germline loops: CDR1 MNHNY, CDR2 SVGAGI (reference sequence). The DNA of the CDR3 is TGTGCCAGCAGTCCCACAGGCCCTAGTCCCCAGCATTTT. Protein sequence: CASSPTGPSPQHF.

This clone occurred a few times. The chain employs TRBV29-1 and TRBJ2-3; 10 nucleotides align to TRBD2. This CDR3 is 14 amino acids long. CDR1 is SQVTM, CDR2 ANQGSEA, per germline. V gave up 4 bases and J gave up 5 bases; unmatched junction bases: 6. The CDR3 is CSVGLAGLGDTQYF. The CDR3 DNA reads as TGCAGCGTTGGACTAGCGGGTTTGGGAGATACGCAGTATTTT.

This clone was recorded a few times. This rearrangement joins TRBV9 to TRBJ1-5, with 9 positions matching TRBD1. Trimming at V came to 3 bases and at J to 5 bases, leaving 3 bases not matched to a gene. The CDR3 runs to 14 residues. Germline assignment: CDR1 SGDLS and CDR2 YYNGEE. CDR3 region: CASSAQGADQPQHF. In DNA form, the CDR3 reads TGTGCCAGCAGCGCACAGGGGGCTGATCAGCCCCAGCATTTT.

The rearrangement links TRBV5-1 to TRBJ2-1, with D possibly matching TRBD1 (5 bases). CDR1 is SGHRS, CDR2 YFSETQ, per germline. Trimming shortened V by 0 bases and J by 6 bases, and 10 bases separated the two germline ends. This CDR3 contains 14 residues. The CDR3 DNA reads as TGCGCCAGCAGCTTGGGCAGGGCTGGCAATGAGCAGTTCTTC. Protein: CASSLGRAGNEQFF.

The chain combines TRBV5-1 with TRBJ2-2, with 9 bases matching TRBD1. Losses at the gene ends were 1 base for V and 7 bases for J; bases not matched to a gene: 8. Germline values: CDR1 SGHRS, CDR2 YFSETQ. The CDR3 covers 16 residues. The CDR3, as DNA: TGCGCCAGCAGCTTGAGTGTGACAGGGGGTTTCGGGGAGCTGTTTTTT. Residues: CASSLSVTGGFGELFF.

This clone was observed a few times. The chain joins TRBV14 to TRBJ2-1, with TRBD1 identical over 7 bases. The germline V gene encodes CDR1 SGHDN and CDR2 FVKESK. The CDR3 length is 13 residues. Trimming removed 4 bases from V and 8 bases from J; junction bases left unmatched: 5. CDR3 amino acids: CASSLGGWDEQFF. The CDR3 DNA reads as TGTGCCAGCAGCCTAGGGGGCTGGGATGAGCAGTTCTTC. Together with reference TRBV14 and TRBJ2-1, the CDR3 gives the full variable domain: EAGVTQFPSHSVIEKGQTVTLRCDPISGHDNLYWYRRVMGKEIKFLLHFVKESKQDESGMPNNRFLAERTGGTYSTLKVQPAELEDSGVYFCASSLGGWDEQFFGPGTRLTVL.

The sample holds a few counts of this clone. This rearrangement joins TRBV11-1 to TRBJ2-2, with D tentatively TRBD2 (5 bases). This CDR3 has 15 residues. Germline CDR1 SGHAT, CDR2 FQDESV (reference sequence). V dropped 0 bases and J dropped 4 bases, with 9 bases sitting between them. CDR3 coding DNA: TGTGCCAGCAGCTTAGCGTGGAGCGGCACCGGGGAGCTGTTTTTT. Its translation: CASSLAWSGTGELFF.

The chain links TRBV5-1 to TRBJ2-6, with a possible D match to TRBD1 (6 bases). The germline V and J ends were trimmed by 0 bases and 1 base, with 14 bases remaining between them. This CDR3 is built from 18 residues. Germline-derived CDR1 and CDR2 are SGHRS and YFSETQ. Here the CDR3 reads CASSLVAGVISGANVLTF. The CDR3 DNA reads TGCGCCAGCAGCTTGGTGGCAGGGGTAATTTCTGGGGCCAACGTCCTGACTTTC.

The chain recombines TRBV11-2 with TRBJ2-3; the D is unclear. V dropped 2 bases and J dropped 5 bases, with 8 bases sitting between them. The CDR3 is 13 residues long. Germline CDR1 SGHAT, CDR2 FQNNGV. CDR3 loop: CASSLKLVDTQYF. CDR3 bases: TGTGCCAGCAGCTTAAAGCTGGTAGATACGCAGTATTTT.

This sequence joins TRBV7-3 and TRBJ1-1; 10 bases align to TRBD1. Germline V gene lookup returns CDR1 SGHTA and CDR2 FQGTGA. The CDR3 runs 14 residues. V lost 2 bases, J lost 6 bases, and 3 bases stayed unmatched. The CDR3 spells CASSLLGQGAEAFF. The CDR3 DNA follows: TGTGCCAGCAGCTTACTTGGACAGGGGGCTGAAGCTTTCTTT.

The chain links TRBV6-5 to TRBJ2-1, with 8 bases identical to TRBD2. This CDR3 has 14 residues. V was pared by 0 bases and J by 6 bases, with 1 base of the junction left unmatched. Germline CDR1 and CDR2: MNHEY and SVGAGI. DNA of the CDR3: TGTGCCAGCAGTTACTCAGGGACTAGCAATGAGCAGTTCTTC. Its protein is CASSYSGTSNEQFF.

The V gene is TRBV30, the J gene TRBJ1-2; 8 bases are a match to TRBD1. The germline gives CDR1 GTSNPN, CDR2 SVGIG (reference sequence). The CDR3 spans 16 residues. Germline trimming cut 0 bases from V and 5 bases from J; bases unmatched to any gene: 11. The CDR3: CAWSVHGTGTSYGYTF. CDR3 nucleotides: TGTGCCTGGAGTGTACACGGGACAGGAACCTCATATGGCTACACCTTC.

This chain joins TRBV6-4 and TRBJ2-3, with 13 bases matching TRBD2. Trimming removed 5 bases from V and 6 bases from J; junction bases left unmatched: 8. This CDR3 comprises 16 residues. The germline V gene encodes CDR1 MRHNA and CDR2 SNTAGT. The CDR3 DNA sequence: TGTGCCAGCAGTCGGACCGGGACTAGCGGGGATGATACGCAGTATTTT. Protein: CASSRTGTSGDDTQYF.